These 22 T cell receptor beta chains originate from one sample sequenced in a study of T-cell reconstitution after alpha-beta-depleted transplantation in children. Unique molecular identifiers were used to barcode this TCRbeta library. In TCRdb, the PCR reads were re-called with MiXCR into one record per CDR3 protein. This sample has about 130,000 distinct CDR3 sequences, with 8% to 10% found just once. This specimen was PBMCs, mostly from graft donor cells, taken 180 days after TCRalphabeta/CD19-depleted stem cell transplant. Receptors originate from a girl in the first two years of life who had a stem cell transplant for combined immunodeficiency, so the T cells may come from the graft donor.

This clonotype has a count of ten or more. CDR3 in amino acids: CAISESDRDNQPQHF. DNA for the CDR3: TGTGCCATCAGTGAGTCGGACAGGGACAATCAGCCCCAGCATTTT. The chain links TRBV10-3 to TRBJ1-5; TRBD1 aligns across 8 bases. Losses at the gene ends were 0 bases for V and 3 bases for J; bases not matched to a gene: 1. The CDR3 is 15 residues long. Germline loops: CDR1 ENHRY, CDR2 SYGVKD.

This clonotype has only a few counts. This chain links TRBV7-2 with TRBJ2-5, with 9 bases matching TRBD1. This CDR3 has 16 residues. Germline V gene data show CDR1 as SGHTA and CDR2 as FQGNSA. J gave up 4 bases and V 2 bases, and 8 bases lay outside the gene matches. The CDR3 nucleotides read TGTGCCAGCAGCTTACGCTGGACAGGGGAAGGAGAGACCCAGTACTTC. It yields the protein CASSLRWTGEGETQYF.

Only a few counts were recorded for this clonotype. V gene TRBV5-1 combines with J gene TRBJ2-5; TRBD1 matches 7 bases. V lost 4 bases, J lost 4 bases, and 7 bases stayed unmatched. The CDR3 covers 14 residues. Looked up from germline, CDR1 is SGHRS and CDR2 is YFSETQ. This CDR3 reads CASSRDREGETQYF. CDR3 bases: TGCGCCAGCAGCCGAGACAGGGAAGGAGAGACCCAGTACTTC.

The chain recombines TRBV11-2 with TRBJ2-1; 7 nucleotides align to TRBD2. This CDR3 contains 17 residues. Germline values: CDR1 SGHAT, CDR2 FQNNGV. The V and J ends lost 0 bases and 4 bases, in that order; junction bases with no gene match: 9. The DNA of the CDR3 is TGTGCCAGCAGCTTAGATCCGGGACTACCGAAGTACAATGAGCAGTTCTTC. This translates into CASSLDPGLPKYNEQFF.

This chain links TRBV28 with TRBJ1-5; the match to TRBD1 covers 11 bases. The CDR3 consists of 18 residues. Germline CDR1 is MDHEN and CDR2 is SYDVKM. V was clipped by 5 bases and J by 1 base; unmatched bases: 10. CDR3 protein: CASSPLDRGLASNQPQHF. The CDR3 nucleotides read TGTGCCAGCAGTCCCTTGGACAGGGGGCTAGCGAGCAATCAGCCCCAGCATTTT.

As regards this clonotype: At one boundary the junction diverges from the germline segment, which might be a read error. The CDR3 reads CSADGGVGGNIEAFF. The CDR3 nucleotides are TGCAGCGCTGATGGCGGGGTAGGGGGGAACATTGAAGCTTTCTTT. The rearrangement joins TRBV29-1 to TRBJ1-1; tentatively, D is TRBD1 (6 bases). The germline gives CDR1 SQVTM, CDR2 ANQGSEA. The CDR3 has 15 amino acids. The entire variable domain, with the rest obtained from reference TRBV29-1 and TRBJ1-1, is as follows: SAVISQKPSRDICQRGTSLTIQCQVDSQVTMMFWYRQQPGQSLTLIATANQGSEATYESGFVIDKFPISRPNLTFSTLTVSNMSPEDSSIYLCSADGGVGGNIEAFFGQGTRLTVV.

The CDR3 nucleotides read TGTGCCAGCAGCGCTCGACAGGTCACAGATACGCAGTATTTT. This gives the protein CASSARQVTDTQYF. This rearrangement joins TRBV9 to TRBJ2-3; a weak D match, TRBD1 (6 bases). V shed 3 bases and J shed 2 bases, with 10 bases lying between them. Germline CDR1 is SGDLS and CDR2 is YYNGEE. The CDR3 runs 14 residues. Complete variable domain (other parts from reference TRBV9 and TRBJ2-3): DSGVTQTPKHLITATGQRVTLRCSPRSGDLSVYWYQQSLDQGLQFLIQYYNGEERAKGNILERFSAQQFPDLHSELNLSSLELGDSALYFCASSARQVTDTQYFGPGTRLTVL.

This CDR3 is CASRFASSGEQFF. Here the CDR3 DNA reads TGCGCCAGCAGGTTTGCGTCCTCGGGGGAGCAGTTCTTC. The J gene is TRBJ2-1, the V gene TRBV5-1, with D maybe TRBD2 (5 bases). Looked up from germline, CDR1 is SGHRS and CDR2 is YFSETQ. The CDR3 is made up of 13 amino acids. V was pared by 5 bases and J by 10 bases, with 16 bases between.

This clonotype has a count of ten or more. V is TRBV20-1 and J is TRBJ2-3; a weak D match, TRBD1 (6 bases). V gave up 3 bases and J gave up 1 base, with 17 bases separating them. Germline CDR1 DFQATT, CDR2 SNEGSKA (reference sequence). There are 16 residues in the CDR3. The CDR3 region is CSASRGRDIGTDTQYF. The CDR3 nucleotides read TGCAGTGCTAGTAGGGGCCGGGACATCGGCACAGATACGCAGTATTTT.

The sample holds a few counts of this clonotype. The rearrangement joins TRBV18 to TRBJ1-2; a weak D match, TRBD1 (5 bases). The V gene's germline CDR1 is KGHSH and CDR2 LQKENI. The CDR3 is 15 amino acids. Trimming took 1 base from V and 2 from J, leaving 11 bases between them. DNA of the CDR3: TGTGCCAGCTCACCACGAGGGGAGGCGAACTATGGCTACACCTTC. Protein: CASSPRGEANYGYTF.

This clonotype was counted many times. V usage is TRBV7-2 and J usage is TRBJ2-4; 9 bases match TRBD2. The CDR3 sequence is 16 residues long. The ends lost 2 bases at V and 3 bases at J; junction bases unmatched: 5. The V gene's germline CDR1 is SGHTA and CDR2 FQGNSA. Here the CDR3 DNA reads TGTGCCAGCAGCTTATCGACTAGCGGCCTCAAAAACATTCAGTACTTC. It encodes CASSLSTSGLKNIQYF. The full variable domain, in which reference TRBV7-2 and TRBJ2-4 provide the parts outside the CDR3, is GAGVSQSPSNKVTEKGKDVELRCDPISGHTALYWYRQSLGQGLEFLIYFQGNSAPDKSGLPSDRFSAERTGGSVSTLTIQRTQQEDSAVYLCASSLSTSGLKNIQYFGAGTRLSVL.

The CDR3 here is CSADPGWVSYNEQFF. In DNA, the CDR3 is TGCAGTGCTGACCCAGGGTGGGTGTCCTACAATGAGCAGTTCTTC. The chain uses TRBV20-1 and TRBJ2-1; a possible D gene is TRBD1 (5 bases). Trimming cost V 5 bases and J 1 base, with 15 bases left between them. Germline values: CDR1 DFQATT, CDR2 SNEGSKA (reference sequence). The CDR3 totals 15 residues.

CDR3 bases: TGTGCCAGCAGCGTAGGCGAATACCCTACGCAGCAGTACTTC. Protein: CASSVGEYPTQQYF. V and J are TRBV9 and TRBJ2-7, with D hard to call. V shed 0 bases and J shed 8 bases, with 15 bases lying between them. This CDR3 contains 14 residues. Germline V gene data show CDR1 as SGDLS and CDR2 as YYNGEE.

The genes are TRBV7-3 and TRBJ2-1, with TRBD2 matching over 10 bases. With V trimmed by 2 bases and J by 5 bases, 3 bases remained unmatched. CDR3 length equals 15 residues. Germline assignment: CDR1 SGHTA and CDR2 FQGTGA. CDR3 amino acids: CASSLGLAVHNEQFF. CDR3 nucleotides: TGTGCCAGCAGCTTAGGACTAGCGGTCCACAATGAGCAGTTCTTC.

This clonotype occurred many times. The rearrangement joins TRBV6-6 to TRBJ1-4; D ambiguous. CDR3 size: 13 residues. V lost 2 bases, J lost 3 bases, and 4 bases lay in between. Germline V gene data show CDR1 as MNHNY and CDR2 as SVGAGI (reference sequence). The CDR3 sequence is CASSYAANEKLFF. Here the CDR3 DNA reads TGTGCCAGCAGTTACGCGGCTAATGAAAAACTGTTTTTT.

This clonotype was observed many times. The chain combines TRBV7-2 with TRBJ1-2; D possibly corresponds to TRBD1 (6 bases). Germline V gives CDR1 SGHTA, CDR2 FQGNSA. The CDR3 totals 15 residues. V was shortened by 4 bases and J by 2 bases, with 14 bases between the two germline ends. The CDR3 bases are TGTGCCAGCAGCTCCTCAGGGGCGATAAACTATGGCTACACCTTC. Translated, it gives CASSSSGAINYGYTF.

Many counts were recorded for this clonotype. The chain combines TRBV4-3 with TRBJ1-6, with D unclear. The germline gives CDR1 LGHNA, CDR2 YSLEER. V was trimmed by 0 bases and J by 7 bases, leaving 10 bases between them. The CDR3 loop spans 15 amino acids. Written as DNA, the CDR3 is TGCGCCAGCAGCCAAGAAAGCCCGGGGAATTCACCCCTCCACTTT. Translating it yields CASSQESPGNSPLHF.

The CDR3 is CAWTRYRGHEQYF. As DNA, the CDR3 is TGTGCCTGGACCCGCTACAGGGGGCACGAGCAGTACTTC. The chain has TRBV30 and TRBJ2-7; 9 positions match TRBD1. Germline CDR1 GTSNPN, CDR2 SVGIG (reference sequence). V lost 4 bases, J lost 5 bases, and 6 bases stayed unmatched. The CDR3 totals 13 residues. Full variable domain (rest looked up from reference TRBV30 and TRBJ2-7): SQTIHQWPATLVQPVGSPLSLECTVEGTSNPNLYWYRQAAGRGLQLLFYSVGIGQISSEVPQNLSASRPQDRQFILSSKKLLLSDSGFYLCAWTRYRGHEQYFGPGTRLTVT.

This rearrangement joins TRBV9 to TRBJ2-1; no clear D. The V end was cut by 0 bases, the J end by 2 bases, with 15 bases between. Germline V gene sequence: CDR1 SGDLS, CDR2 YYNGEE. This CDR3 region has 17 residues. As DNA, the CDR3 is TGTGCCAGCAGCGTAGCTACATCCGGAATACCCTACAATGAGCAGTTCTTC. Its protein is CASSVATSGIPYNEQFF.

This clonotype has just a few counts. The chain uses TRBV18 and TRBJ2-7, with a weak D call TRBD2 (5 bases). This CDR3 has 16 amino acids. CDR1 KGHSH and CDR2 LQKENI come from the germline V gene. V lost 3 bases to trimming and J lost 1 base, with 16 bases between them. The CDR3 bases are TGTGCCAGCTCACCCCTCCGGGATTTAGGTTCCTACGAGCAGTACTTC. Residues: CASSPLRDLGSYEQYF.

CDR3 protein: CSARQVNGQYF. CDR3 coding DNA: TGCAGTGCTAGGCAGGTAAACGGGCAGTACTTC. The chain links TRBV20-1 to TRBJ2-7; D gene uncertain. CDR1 is DFQATT, CDR2 SNEGSKA, per germline (reference sequence). The CDR3 spans 11 residues. V was shortened by 3 bases and J by 9 bases, with 12 bases between the two germline ends.

In the case of this clonotype: At one boundary the junction diverges from the germline segment, which might be a read error. J is TRBJ1-4 and V is TRBV4-3, with D possibly being TRBD1 (5 bases). The CDR3 sequence is 18 residues long. Germline CDR1 reads LGHNA; CDR2 reads YSLEER. CDR3 DNA: TGCGCCAGCATCCAAGATCGAGAGGGGAGACGAGCTAATGAAAAACTGTTTTTT. It yields the protein CASIQDREGRRANEKLFF.